The source of this TCR beta chain is a study of shared clonotypes between healthy human individuals. Ten or more counts support this clone. Other DNA sequences within the sample encode an identical CDR3. This CDR3 spans 16 amino acids. Germline V gene sequence: CDR1 MNHEY, CDR2 SVGAGI. V was clipped by 3 bases and J by 0 bases, with 12 bases between them. Naive CD8 cells were CD45RO-negative, positively selected for CCR7, excluding terminally differentiated effector memory CD45RA+ cells. Sequencing used immunoSEQ multiplex PCR; TCRdb keeps in-frame clones, though not all of them. The sample holds 550,000 to 650,000 clones, 90% to 97% seen once.

Specimen: naive CD8+ T cells sorted from blood. The TCR was taken from a woman in her 30s in good health. This rearrangement joins TRBV6-5 to TRBJ1-5; perhaps TRBD1 as D (5 bases). CDR3 coding DNA: TGTGCCAGCAGTTATTCAAGACAGTATAGCAATCAGCCCCAGCATTTT. This codes for CASSYSRQYSNQPQHF.